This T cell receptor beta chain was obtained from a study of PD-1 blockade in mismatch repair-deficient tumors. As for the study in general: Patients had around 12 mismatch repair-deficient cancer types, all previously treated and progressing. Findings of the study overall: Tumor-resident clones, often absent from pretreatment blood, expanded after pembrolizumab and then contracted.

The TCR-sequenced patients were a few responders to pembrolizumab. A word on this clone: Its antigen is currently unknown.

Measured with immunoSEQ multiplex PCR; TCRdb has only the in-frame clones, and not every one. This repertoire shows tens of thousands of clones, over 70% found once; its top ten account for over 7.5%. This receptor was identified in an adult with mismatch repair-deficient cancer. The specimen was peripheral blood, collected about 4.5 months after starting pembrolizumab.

The CDR3 spells CASSEALGQGGNEQFF. The DNA of the CDR3 is TGTGCCAGCAGTGAAGCCTTAGGACAGGGTGGGAATGAGCAGTTCTTC. This rearrangement joins TRBV6-1 to TRBJ2-1; 8 bases match TRBD1. The J segment lost 7 bases and the V segment lost 0 bases, leaving 8 bases of the junction unmatched. The CDR3 is made up of 16 amino acids. Germline CDR1 reads MNHNS; CDR2 reads SASEGT.